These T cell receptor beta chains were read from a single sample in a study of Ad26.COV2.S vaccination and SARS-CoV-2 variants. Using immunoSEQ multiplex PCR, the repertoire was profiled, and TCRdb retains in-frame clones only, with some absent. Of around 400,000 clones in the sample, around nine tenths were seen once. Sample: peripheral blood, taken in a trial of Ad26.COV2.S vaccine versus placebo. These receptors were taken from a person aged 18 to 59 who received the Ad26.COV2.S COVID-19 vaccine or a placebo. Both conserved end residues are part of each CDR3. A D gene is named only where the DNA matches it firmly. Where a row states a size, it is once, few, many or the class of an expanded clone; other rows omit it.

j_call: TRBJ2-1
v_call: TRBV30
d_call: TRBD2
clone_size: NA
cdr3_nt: TGTGCCCGCCAACTAGCGGGAGTCAATGAGCAGTTCTTC
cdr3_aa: CARQLAGVNEQFF

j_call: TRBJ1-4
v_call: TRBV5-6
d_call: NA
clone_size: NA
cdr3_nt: TGTGCCAGCAGCTTGATGACCATTAATGAAAAACTGTTTTTT
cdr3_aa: CASSLMTINEKLFF

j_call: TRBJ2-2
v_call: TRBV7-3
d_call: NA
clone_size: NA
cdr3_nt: TGTGCCAGCAGCCAAAGCGGAGCGAACACCGGGGAGCTGTTTTTT
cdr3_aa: CASSQSGANTGELFF

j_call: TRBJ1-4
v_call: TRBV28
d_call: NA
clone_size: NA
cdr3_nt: TGTGCCAGCAGTTACAGTATCGGGGGGGCTAATGAAAAACTGTTTTTT
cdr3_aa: CASSYSIGGANEKLFF

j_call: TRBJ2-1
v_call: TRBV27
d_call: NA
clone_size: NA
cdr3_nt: TGTGCCAGCAAATCGATCGGTAGCGAAGGGGGGCATGAGCAGTTCTTC
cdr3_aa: CASKSIGSEGGHEQFF

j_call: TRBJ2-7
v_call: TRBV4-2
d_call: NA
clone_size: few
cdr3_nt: TGTGCCAGCAGCCAAGAAGGGAGCGAATCCTACGAGCAGTACTTC
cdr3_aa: CASSQEGSESYEQYF

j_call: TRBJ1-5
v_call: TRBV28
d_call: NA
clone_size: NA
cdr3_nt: TGTGCCAGCAGTCGACATACTCCGACAGGAAACAATCAGCCCCAGCATTTT
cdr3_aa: CASSRHTPTGNNQPQHF

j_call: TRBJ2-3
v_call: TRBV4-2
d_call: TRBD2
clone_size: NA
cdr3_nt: TGTGCCAGCAGCCTCCGACTAGCGGGAGTCGAAACGCAGTATTTT
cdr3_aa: CASSLRLAGVETQYF

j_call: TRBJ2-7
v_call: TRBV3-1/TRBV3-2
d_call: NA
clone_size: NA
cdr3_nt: TGTGCCAGCAGCCTCCAGTTACGCTCCTCCTACGAGCAGTACTTC
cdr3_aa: CASSLQLRSSYEQYF

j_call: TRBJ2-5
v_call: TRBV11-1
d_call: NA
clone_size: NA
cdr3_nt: TGTGCCAGCAGCCCTCGGGGCCAAGAGACCCAGTACTTC
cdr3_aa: CASSPRGQETQYF

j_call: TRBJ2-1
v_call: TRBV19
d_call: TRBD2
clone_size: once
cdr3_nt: TGTGCCAGTAGTATAGAGGCAGCGGGAGGTGGCAATGAGCAGTTCTTC
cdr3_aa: CASSIEAAGGGNEQFF

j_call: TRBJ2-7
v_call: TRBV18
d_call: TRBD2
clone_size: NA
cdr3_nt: TGTGCCAGCTCACGGCTAGCGGGAGGCAGCGAGCAGTACTTC
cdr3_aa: CASSRLAGGSEQYF

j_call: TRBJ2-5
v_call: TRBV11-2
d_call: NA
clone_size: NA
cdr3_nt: TGTGCCAGCAGTTCCGGGCCGAAGGGGACCCAGTACTTC
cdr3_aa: CASSSGPKGTQYF

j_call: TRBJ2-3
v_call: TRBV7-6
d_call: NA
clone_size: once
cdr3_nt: TGTGCCAGCGGGGCCTACGGCGTGAGCACAGATACGCAGTATTTT
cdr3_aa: CASGAYGVSTDTQYF

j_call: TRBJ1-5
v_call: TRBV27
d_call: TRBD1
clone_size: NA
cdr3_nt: TGTGCCAGCAGCAGATGGACAGGGGATAGCAATCAGCCCCAGCATTTT
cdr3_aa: CASSRWTGDSNQPQHF

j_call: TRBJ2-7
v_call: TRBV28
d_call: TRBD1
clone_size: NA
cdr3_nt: TGTGCCAGCAGTTTATGGCGACAGGGCACCTACGAGCAGTACTTC
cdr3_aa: CASSLWRQGTYEQYF

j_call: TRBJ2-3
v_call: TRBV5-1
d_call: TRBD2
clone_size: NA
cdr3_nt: TGCGCCAGCAGCCCCGGACTAGCGGGAGGAACAGATACGCAGTATTTT
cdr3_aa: CASSPGLAGGTDTQYF

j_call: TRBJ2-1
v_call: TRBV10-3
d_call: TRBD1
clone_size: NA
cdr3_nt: TGTGCCATCCGCGGACAGGGATACAATGAGCAGTTCTTC
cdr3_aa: CAIRGQGYNEQFF

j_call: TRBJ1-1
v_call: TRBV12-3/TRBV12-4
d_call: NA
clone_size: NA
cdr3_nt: TGTGCCAGCAGTTTTGGGGGAGGAACTGAAGCTTTCTTT
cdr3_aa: CASSFGGGTEAFF

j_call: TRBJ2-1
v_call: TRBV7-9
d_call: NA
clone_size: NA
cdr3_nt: TGTGCCAGCAGCTTAGGTGTCAATGAGCAGTTCTTC
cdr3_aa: CASSLGVNEQFF

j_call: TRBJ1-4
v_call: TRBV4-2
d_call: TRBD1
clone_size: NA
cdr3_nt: TGTGCCAGCAGCCAAGGGGACAGGGGTGAAAAACTGTTTTTT
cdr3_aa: CASSQGDRGEKLFF

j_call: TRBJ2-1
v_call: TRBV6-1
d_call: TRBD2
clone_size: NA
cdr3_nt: TGTGCCAGCAGTGAATCCGGGACTAGTGACAATGAGCAGTTCTTC
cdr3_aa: CASSESGTSDNEQFF

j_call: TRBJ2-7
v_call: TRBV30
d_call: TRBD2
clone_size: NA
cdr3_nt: TGTGCCTGGGGAGCGTGGACTAGCGGGAGTAACAAGCAGTACTTC
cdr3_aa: CAWGAWTSGSNKQYF

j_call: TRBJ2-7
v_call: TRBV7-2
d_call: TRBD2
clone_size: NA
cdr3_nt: TGTGCCAGCAAAATAGCGGGAGGTTACGAGCAGTACTTC
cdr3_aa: CASKIAGGYEQYF

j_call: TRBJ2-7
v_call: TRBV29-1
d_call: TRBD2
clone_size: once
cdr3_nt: TGCAGCGCCCTGACTAGCGGGTTCTCCTACGAGCAGTACTTC
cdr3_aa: CSALTSGFSYEQYF

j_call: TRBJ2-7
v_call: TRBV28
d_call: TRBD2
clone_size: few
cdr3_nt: TGTGCCAGCAGTCCTGCGGGAGTGGTATCGCACGAGCAGTACTTC
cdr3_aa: CASSPAGVVSHEQYF

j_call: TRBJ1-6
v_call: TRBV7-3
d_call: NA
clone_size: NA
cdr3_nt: TGTGCCAGCAGCTTAATTGCCAATTCACCCCTCCACTTT
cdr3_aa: CASSLIANSPLHF

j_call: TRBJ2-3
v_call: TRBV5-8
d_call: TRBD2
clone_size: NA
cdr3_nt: TGTGCCAGCAGCTTGGATCGGGCGGGAGCCCCTAGAGGGGATACGCAGTATTTT
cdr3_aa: CASSLDRAGAPRGDTQYF

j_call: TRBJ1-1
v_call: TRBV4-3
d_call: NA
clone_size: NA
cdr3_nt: TGCGCCAGCAGCCAAGATTTGGCGGGACGAGCTTTCTTT
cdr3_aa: CASSQDLAGRAFF

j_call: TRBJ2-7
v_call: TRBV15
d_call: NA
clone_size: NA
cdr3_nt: TGTGCCACCAGCAGAGGGGGTGCGGGAAACTACGAGCAGTACTTC
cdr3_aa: CATSRGGAGNYEQYF

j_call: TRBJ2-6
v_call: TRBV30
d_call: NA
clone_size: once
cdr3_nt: TGTGCCTGGAGGATGTGGGAGGGGGCCAACGTCCTGACTTTC
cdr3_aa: CAWRMWEGANVLTF

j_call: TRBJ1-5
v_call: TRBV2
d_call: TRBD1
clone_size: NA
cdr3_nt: TGTGCCAGCAGTGACGACAGGGCTAGGGGCAATCAGCCCCAGCATTTT
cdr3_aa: CASSDDRARGNQPQHF

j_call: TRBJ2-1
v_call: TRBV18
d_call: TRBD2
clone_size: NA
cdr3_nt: TGTGCCAGCTCACCGAACATAGCGGGGGCAAACAATGAGCAGTTCTTC
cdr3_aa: CASSPNIAGANNEQFF

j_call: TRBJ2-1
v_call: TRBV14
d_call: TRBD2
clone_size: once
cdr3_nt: TGTGCCAGCAGCCAAGATACCCAGCGGGAGATTGGAAATGAGCAGTTCTTC
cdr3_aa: CASSQDTQREIGNEQFF

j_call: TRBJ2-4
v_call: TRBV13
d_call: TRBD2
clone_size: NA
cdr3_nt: TGTGCCAGCAGCTCACTAGCGGGAGGGTCCCTCCCGTTAGCCAAAAACATTCAGTACTTC
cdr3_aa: CASSSLAGGSLPLAKNIQYF

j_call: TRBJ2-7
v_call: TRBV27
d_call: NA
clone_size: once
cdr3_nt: TGTGCCAGCCGACGTTTCCAAGGGACTTACGAGCAGTACTTC
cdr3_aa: CASRRFQGTYEQYF

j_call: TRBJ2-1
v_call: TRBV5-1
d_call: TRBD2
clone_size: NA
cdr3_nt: TGCGCCAGCAGCTTGGGACTAGCGGTCGGCTACAATGAGCAGTTCTTC
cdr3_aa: CASSLGLAVGYNEQFF

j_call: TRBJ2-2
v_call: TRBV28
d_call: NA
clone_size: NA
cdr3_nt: TGTGCCAGCAGTTTGGCCATGGGCACCGGGGAGCTGTTTTTT
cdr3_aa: CASSLAMGTGELFF

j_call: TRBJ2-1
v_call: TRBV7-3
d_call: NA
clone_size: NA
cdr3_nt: TGTGCCAGCAGCCCGAGTTATGGGAAGGGTGAGCAGTTCTTC
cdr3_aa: CASSPSYGKGEQFF

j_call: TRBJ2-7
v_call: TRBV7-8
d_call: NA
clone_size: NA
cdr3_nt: TGTGCCAGCAGCTTCGACAGGCGCTACGAGCAGTACTTC
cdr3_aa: CASSFDRRYEQYF

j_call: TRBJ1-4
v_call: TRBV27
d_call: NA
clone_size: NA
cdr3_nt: TGTGCCAGCAGTCCCGACGGGGAGGGAGAAAAACTGTTTTTT
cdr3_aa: CASSPDGEGEKLFF

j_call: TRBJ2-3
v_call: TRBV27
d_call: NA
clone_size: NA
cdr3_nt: TGTGCCAGCAGTTTAACTAGCTTCCGTCCAGATACGCAGTATTTT
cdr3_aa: CASSLTSFRPDTQYF

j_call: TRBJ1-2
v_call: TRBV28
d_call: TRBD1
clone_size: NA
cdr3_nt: TGTGCCAGCAGTTCCCGGGACAGCCTATTCACCTATGGCTACACCTTC
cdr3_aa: CASSSRDSLFTYGYTF

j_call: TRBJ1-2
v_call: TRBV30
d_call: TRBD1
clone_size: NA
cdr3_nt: TGTGCCTGGAGCGGTAGTTCGGGACAGGCGAACTATGGCTACACCTTC
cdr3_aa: CAWSGSSGQANYGYTF

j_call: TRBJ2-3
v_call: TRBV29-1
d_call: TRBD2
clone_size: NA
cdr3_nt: TGCAGCGTTGCACCGGGACTAGGGTCGCAGTATTTT
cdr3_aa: CSVAPGLGSQYF

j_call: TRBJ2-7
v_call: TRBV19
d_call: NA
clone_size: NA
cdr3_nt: TGTGCCAGTAGTTTAAGGACAGCCTCCTACGAGCAGTACTTC
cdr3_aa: CASSLRTASYEQYF